This T cell receptor beta chain was sequenced for a study of T-cell reconstitution after alpha-beta-depleted transplantation in children. Whole-study results and caveats: Some patients' high day-60 TCRbeta diversity was traced to surviving recipient T cells and thymic progenitors. In patients about two months after transplant, alpha-beta T cells reportedly arose from several hundred expanded graft clones. T-cell numbers and diversity one year post-transplant derived largely from freshly generated T cells.

Construction of the TCRbeta library involved unique molecular identifiers. Via MiXCR, TCRdb re-called the PCR reads, giving one row per CDR3 protein. The table records 200,000 to 250,000 distinct CDR3 sequences, approximately 8.4% of them present only once. The CDR3 has 17 amino acids. V shed 2 bases and J shed 4 bases, with 18 bases lying between them. Germline CDR1 and CDR2: LGHNT and FRNRAP. At least ten counts were recorded for this clonotype. Its specificity is unknown. The TCR was taken from a male patient aged 2-10 years who had a stem cell transplant for acute myeloid leukemia, so the T cells may come from the graft donor. The chain carries TRBV12-5 and TRBJ2-1; D might be TRBD2 (5 bases). The sequences come from PBMCs, mostly from graft donor cells, collected 360 days after TCRalphabeta/CD19-depleted stem cell transplant. CDR3 residues: CASGLWVGIARYNEQFF. CDR3 sequence (DNA): TGTGCTAGTGGTTTGTGGGTTGGGATAGCGAGGTACAATGAGCAGTTCTTC.